Listed below are T cell receptor beta chains from one sample, sequenced in a study of CD8+ T cells in alopecia areata. This table comes from immunoSEQ multiplex PCR, and its TCRdb copy is limited to in-frame clones, with some not included. This repertoire shows approximately 150,000 clones, roughly 50% found once; its top ten account for about 4.5%. The source material was CD4+ T cells sorted from blood. Receptors were obtained from a human donor in good health. Each CDR3 is given with its conserved first and last residue. The D gene is left open where the match is weak. Some rows have no size entry. The others give once, few or many, or a class for an expanded clone.

clone_size: few; v_call: TRBV29-1; d_call: NA; j_call: TRBJ2-5; cdr3_aa: CSVDRLDQETQYF; cdr3_nt: TGCAGCGTTGACCGGCTAGATCAAGAGACCCAGTACTTC
clone_size: NA; v_call: TRBV29-1; d_call: TRBD1; j_call: TRBJ2-5; cdr3_aa: CSVEVGQGAFSYQETQYF; cdr3_nt: TGCAGCGTTGAAGTCGGACAGGGGGCCTTTTCGTACCAAGAGACCCAGTACTTC
clone_size: NA; v_call: TRBV29-1; d_call: NA; j_call: TRBJ2-1; cdr3_aa: CSVEDITPSYNEQFF; cdr3_nt: TGCAGCGTTGAAGATATAACTCCATCGTACAATGAGCAGTTCTTC
clone_size: NA; v_call: TRBV6-6; d_call: NA; j_call: TRBJ1-1; cdr3_aa: CASSYPTTSVGTEAFF; cdr3_nt: TGTGCCAGCAGCTATCCCACTACGTCGGTTGGCACTGAAGCTTTCTTT
clone_size: once; v_call: TRBV30; d_call: NA; j_call: TRBJ1-3; cdr3_aa: CAWRTGISGNTIYF; cdr3_nt: TGTGCCTGGAGGACAGGTATCTCTGGAAACACCATATATTTT
clone_size: NA; v_call: TRBV18; d_call: TRBD2; j_call: TRBJ2-7; cdr3_aa: CASSRGLAGKRIFEQYF; cdr3_nt: TGTGCCAGCTCCCGGGGACTAGCGGGAAAAAGGATCTTCGAGCAGTACTTC
clone_size: NA; v_call: TRBV29-1; d_call: TRBD2; j_call: TRBJ2-1; cdr3_aa: CSTGTSGKWNEQFF; cdr3_nt: TGCAGCACCGGGACTAGCGGGAAGTGGAATGAGCAGTTCTTC
clone_size: NA; v_call: TRBV9; d_call: TRBD1; j_call: TRBJ2-1; cdr3_aa: CASSLGGQGSNEQFF; cdr3_nt: TGTGCCAGCAGCTTGGGGGGACAGGGGAGCAATGAGCAGTTCTTC
clone_size: NA; v_call: TRBV29-1; d_call: NA; j_call: TRBJ1-1; cdr3_aa: CSVSGRMNTEAFF; cdr3_nt: TGCAGCGTAAGTGGACGCATGAACACTGAAGCTTTCTTT
clone_size: once; v_call: TRBV5-6; d_call: NA; j_call: TRBJ2-7; cdr3_aa: CASSLGPGNEQYF; cdr3_nt: TGTGCCAGCAGCTTGGGGCCAGGGAACGAGCAGTACTTC
clone_size: once; v_call: TRBV2; d_call: NA; j_call: TRBJ2-5; cdr3_aa: CASSEVGDHQETQYF; cdr3_nt: TGTGCCAGCAGTGAAGTCGGGGACCACCAAGAGACCCAGTACTTC